Listed below are T cell receptor beta chains from one sample, sequenced in a study of blood T cell repertoires in COVID-19. The protocol was immunoSEQ multiplex PCR, while the TCRdb copy is restricted to in-frame clones and leaves out a portion. The sample lists about 310,000 clones, about 90% occurring once. Specimen: PBMCs or T cells enriched from blood (not recorded which). All receptors come from a woman between 18 and 29 years old with acute COVID-19. The CDR3 runs from the conserved cysteine through the conserved F or W. The order of the fields is V gene, D gene, clone size, CDR3 length, J gene, CDR3 protein, CDR3 DNA. A D gene is named only where the DNA matches it firmly. Clone size is not always given. Where it is, it says once, few, many or a class for expanded clones.

TRBV7-2	TRBD1	.	14	TRBJ2-3	CASSFRTGKDTQYF	TGTGCCAGCAGCTTTAGGACAGGGAAAGATACGCAGTATTTT
TRBV3-1/TRBV3-2	TRBD2	.	16	TRBJ2-5	CASSPTSGGAQETQYF	TGTGCCAGCAGCCCGACTAGCGGGGGGGCTCAAGAGACCCAGTACTTC
TRBV7-2	TRBD2	.	16	TRBJ2-1	CASSLVASGRSNEQFF	TGTGCCAGCAGCTTAGTAGCTAGCGGGAGGTCCAATGAGCAGTTCTTC
TRBV7-9	TRBD1	.	17	TRBJ1-4	CASSFTPGQGSREKLFF	TGTGCCAGCAGCTTCACCCCTGGACAGGGGAGTCGTGAAAAACTGTTTTTT
TRBV7-3	.	.	15	TRBJ2-1	CASSLNPGIREEQFF	TGTGCCAGCAGCTTAAATCCGGGGATACGGGAGGAGCAGTTCTTC
TRBV7-6	.	.	15	TRBJ2-1	CASSATSTRYNEQFF	TGTGCCAGCAGCGCAACTAGTACCCGGTACAATGAGCAGTTCTTC
TRBV2	.	.	16	TRBJ2-7	CASSRIRGGRGYEQYF	TGTGCCAGCAGCCGAATTAGGGGGGGGAGAGGGTACGAGCAGTACTTC
TRBV5-1	TRBD2	.	15	TRBJ2-7	CASSLAGLAGREQYF	TGCGCCAGCAGCTTGGCCGGACTAGCGGGACGGGAGCAGTACTTC
TRBV6-2/TRBV6-3	TRBD1	few	13	TRBJ1-2	CASSYTDRAGYTF	TGTGCCAGCAGTTACACGGACAGGGCCGGCTACACCTTC
TRBV6-5	.	.	14	TRBJ2-7	CASSYGDTSYEQYF	TGTGCCAGCAGTTACGGTGACACCTCCTACGAGCAGTACTTC
TRBV11-3	.	.	12	TRBJ2-7	CASEGPSYEQYF	TGTGCCAGCGAGGGTCCCTCCTACGAGCAGTACTTC
TRBV5-4	.	.	15	TRBJ2-5	CASSNGGAGQETQYF	TGTGCCAGCAGCAACGGGGGAGCTGGACAAGAGACCCAGTACTTC
TRBV28	.	.	15	TRBJ2-5	CASSSPGPQAGTQYF	TGTGCCAGCAGCTCCCCGGGACCGCAAGCGGGGACCCAGTACTTC
TRBV28	TRBD1	.	13	TRBJ1-2	CASSQDREGGYTF	TGTGCCAGCAGCCAAGACAGGGAAGGCGGCTACACCTTC
TRBV11-2	TRBD1	.	14	TRBJ2-7	CASSLGTGPGEQYF	TGTGCCAGCAGCTTAGGGACAGGGCCCGGAGAGCAGTACTTC
TRBV28	TRBD1	.	18	TRBJ2-1	CASRNTDLGRGIHNEQFF	TGTGCCAGCAGGAATACCGATTTAGGCAGGGGGATACACAATGAGCAGTTCTTC
TRBV10-1	.	once	16	TRBJ2-7	CASSEEGSGTLYEQYF	TGCGCCAGCAGTGAGGAGGGTAGCGGCACTCTTTACGAGCAGTACTTC
TRBV19	.	.	13	TRBJ2-7	CASSPDTSYEQYF	TGTGCCAGTAGCCCGGACACATCCTACGAGCAGTACTTC
TRBV4-2	TRBD1	.	17	TRBJ2-7	CASSQDFMGQGTYEQYF	TGTGCCAGCAGCCAAGATTTTATGGGACAGGGAACCTACGAGCAGTACTTC
TRBV7-9	TRBD1	.	16	TRBJ2-7	CASSLGLGTGDGEQYF	TGTGCCAGCAGCTTAGGTCTGGGGACAGGGGACGGCGAGCAGTACTTC
TRBV15	TRBD1	.	14	TRBJ1-2	CATSRSRDSYGYTF	TGTGCCACCAGCAGATCCCGGGACAGCTATGGCTACACCTTC
TRBV24-1	.	.	13	TRBJ1-1	CATSAQGGTEAFF	TGTGCCACCAGTGCCCAGGGAGGGACTGAAGCTTTCTTT
TRBV10-3	TRBD2	.	14	TRBJ2-1	CAISDGGRDNEQFF	TGTGCCATCAGTGATGGTGGGAGGGATAATGAGCAGTTCTTC
TRBV24-1	TRBD1	.	14	TRBJ1-2	CATSDRTGNYGYTF	TGTGCCACCAGTGATCGGACAGGGAACTATGGCTACACCTTC
TRBV29-1	.	once	12	TRBJ1-5	CSVGGEGQPQHF	TGCAGCGTTGGAGGGGAGGGTCAGCCCCAGCATTTT
TRBV27	TRBD1	.	15	TRBJ1-1	CASSGGTGRLREAFF	TGTGCCAGCAGTGGGGGGACAGGGAGGCTTCGTGAAGCTTTCTTT
TRBV3-1/TRBV3-2	.	.	13	TRBJ2-1	CASSPPTYGEQFF	TGTGCCAGCAGTCCCCCCACCTACGGTGAGCAGTTCTTC
TRBV5-4	TRBD1	.	17	TRBJ2-2	CASSRSGTGAGTGELFF	TGTGCCAGCAGCCGCTCCGGTACAGGGGCAGGCACCGGGGAGCTGTTTTTT
TRBV5-1	TRBD1	.	14	TRBJ1-1	CASSGWTGSTEAFF	TGCGCCAGCAGCGGGTGGACAGGGAGCACTGAAGCTTTCTTT
TRBV12-3/TRBV12-4	.	.	13	TRBJ1-1	CASSFQGSTEAFF	TGTGCCAGCAGTTTTCAGGGGAGCACTGAAGCTTTCTTT
TRBV24-1	.	once	13	TRBJ1-2	CATSDWASSSYTF	TGTGCCACCAGTGATTGGGCCTCTTCAAGCTACACCTTC
TRBV28	.	.	15	TRBJ2-4	CASSLAGGAKNIQYF	TGTGCCAGCAGTTTGGCAGGGGGGGCCAAAAACATTCAGTACTTC
TRBV27	.	.	13	TRBJ2-7	CASSFSSAYEQYF	TGTGCCAGCAGTTTTTCCAGCGCCTACGAGCAGTACTTC
TRBV4-1	.	.	14	TRBJ2-7	CASSQGGVAYEQYF	TGCGCCAGCAGCCAGGGCGGGGTTGCCTACGAGCAGTACTTC
TRBV2	.	once	12	TRBJ2-3	CATTGNRDTQYF	TGTGCCACCACAGGGAATAGGGATACGCAGTATTTT
TRBV27	.	few	15	TRBJ1-1	CASSLTGAGETEAFF	TGTGCCAGCAGTTTAACCGGGGCAGGGGAGACTGAAGCTTTCTTT
TRBV28	.	.	15	TRBJ2-2	CASRATAWNTGELFF	TGTGCCAGCAGAGCGACAGCCTGGAACACCGGGGAGCTGTTTTTT
TRBV21-1	.	.	17	TRBJ2-7	CASSKKENRGKIYEQYF	TGTGCCAGCAGCAAAAAGGAGAACAGGGGGAAAATCTACGAGCAGTACTTC
TRBV7-8	TRBD1	.	17	TRBJ2-2	CASSPLGGTENTGELFF	TGTGCCAGCAGCCCGCTAGGTGGGACAGAGAACACCGGGGAGCTGTTTTTT
TRBV28	TRBD1	.	12	TRBJ1-6	CASTSGQAPLHF	TGTGCCAGCACCTCTGGACAGGCACCCCTCCACTTT
TRBV2	.	.	16	TRBJ1-5	CASSEGTAPSNQPQHF	TGTGCCAGCAGTGAAGGGACAGCCCCCAGCAATCAGCCCCAGCATTTT
TRBV29-1	.	.	12	TRBJ1-1	CSVRYGGAEAFF	TGCAGCGTAAGGTATGGGGGCGCTGAAGCTTTCTTT
TRBV19	.	.	17	TRBJ1-2	CASSILPGGVSHYGYTF	TGTGCCAGTAGTATCCTCCCGGGCGGGGTATCTCACTATGGCTACACCTTC
TRBV7-2	.	.	13	TRBJ1-2	CASSPDRTYGYTF	TGTGCCAGCTCCCCCGACAGGACCTATGGCTACACCTTC
TRBV9	.	.	11	TRBJ2-1	CASSPDFEQFF	TGTGCCAGCAGCCCAGATTTTGAGCAGTTCTTC
TRBV28	.	.	12	TRBJ1-5	CASSQEVQPQHF	TGTGCCAGCAGCCAGGAAGTTCAGCCCCAGCATTTT
TRBV11-2	.	.	14	TRBJ1-1	CASSKTDLNTEAFF	TGTGCCAGCAGCAAAACCGACTTGAACACTGAAGCTTTCTTT
TRBV7-9	TRBD2	.	17	TRBJ2-1	CASSLGGAGGPGNEQFF	TGTGCCAGCAGCTTAGGGGGAGCGGGAGGGCCTGGAAATGAGCAGTTCTTC
TRBV3-1/TRBV3-2	TRBD2	.	13	TRBJ2-2	CASTRAGAGELFF	TGTGCCAGCACCCGGGCGGGAGCCGGGGAGCTGTTTTTT
TRBV27	.	.	12	TRBJ1-5	CASSNSNQPQHF	TGTGCCAGCTCTAATAGCAATCAGCCCCAGCATTTT
TRBV12-3/TRBV12-4	TRBD1	.	13	TRBJ2-7	CASSFDRGREQYF	TGTGCCAGCAGCTTTGACAGGGGACGCGAGCAGTACTTC
TRBV9	.	.	16	TRBJ1-6	CASSSGPDSYNSPLHF	TGTGCCAGCAGCTCAGGGCCCGACTCCTATAATTCACCCCTCCACTTT
TRBV9	.	.	16	TRBJ2-2	CASSVGQGTNTGELFF	TGTGCCAGCAGCGTAGGGCAGGGAACCAACACCGGGGAGCTGTTTTTT